Here is one TCR beta chain with its context. Under the authors' procedure: Estimation of nucleated cell counts was performed using reference gene primer amplification. Assay: immunoSEQ multiplex PCR; the TCRdb copy retains only in-frame clones and omits some. V and J calls and clone size come straight from that table; D and trimming were deduced from the DNA. The sample lists 30,000 to 35,000 clones, around 87% occurring once. These data are taken from a study of blood T cell repertoires in COVID-19. Study-level information: The cDNA or gDNA used as material had been derived from T cells, B-cell-depleted T cells, or PBMCs.

Trimming took 6 bases from V and 3 from J, leaving 14 bases between them. Germline assignment: CDR1 MNHEY and CDR2 SVGAGI. The CDR3 loop spans 15 amino acids. The specimen sequenced was peripheral blood. The V gene is TRBV6-5, the J gene TRBJ1-4, with D possibly being TRBD1 (5 bases). The origin of this receptor is a man between 60 and 75 years old with active COVID-19. CDR3 sequence (DNA): TGTGCCAGCAGACAGCTCGGGGGGTCTAATGAAAAACTGTTTTTT. It codes for CASRQLGGSNEKLFF.